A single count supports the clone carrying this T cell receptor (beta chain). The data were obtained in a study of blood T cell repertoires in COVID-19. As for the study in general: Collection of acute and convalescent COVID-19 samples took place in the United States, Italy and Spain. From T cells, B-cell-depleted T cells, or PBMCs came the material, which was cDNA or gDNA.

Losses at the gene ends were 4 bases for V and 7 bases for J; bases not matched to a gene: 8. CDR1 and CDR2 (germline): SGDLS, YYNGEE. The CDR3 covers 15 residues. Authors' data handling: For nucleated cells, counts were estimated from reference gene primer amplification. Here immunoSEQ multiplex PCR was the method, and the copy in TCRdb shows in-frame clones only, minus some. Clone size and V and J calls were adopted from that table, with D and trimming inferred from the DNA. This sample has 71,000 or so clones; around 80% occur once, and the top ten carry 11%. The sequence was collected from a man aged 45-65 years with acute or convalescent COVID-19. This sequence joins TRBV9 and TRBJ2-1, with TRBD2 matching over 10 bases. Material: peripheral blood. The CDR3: CASSPGLAVLNEQFF. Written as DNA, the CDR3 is TGTGCCAGCAGCCCTGGACTAGCGGTGTTGAATGAGCAGTTCTTC.